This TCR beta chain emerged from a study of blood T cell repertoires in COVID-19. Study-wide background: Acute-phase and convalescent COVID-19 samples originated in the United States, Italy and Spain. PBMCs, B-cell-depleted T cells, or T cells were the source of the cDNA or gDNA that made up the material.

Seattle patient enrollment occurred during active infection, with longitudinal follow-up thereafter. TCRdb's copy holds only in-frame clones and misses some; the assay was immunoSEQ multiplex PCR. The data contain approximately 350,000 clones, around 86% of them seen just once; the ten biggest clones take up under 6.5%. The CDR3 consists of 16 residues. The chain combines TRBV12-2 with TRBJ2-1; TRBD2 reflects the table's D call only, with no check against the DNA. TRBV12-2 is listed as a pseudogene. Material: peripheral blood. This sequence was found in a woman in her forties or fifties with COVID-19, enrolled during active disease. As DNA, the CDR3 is TGTGCAAGTCGCCTTCTAGTGGGTCCTCCTCAATCGATGCAGTTCTTC. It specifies CASRLLVGPPQSMQFF.